A selection of T cell receptor beta chains follows, all from one sample in a study of blood T cell repertoires in COVID-19. This table comes from immunoSEQ multiplex PCR, and its TCRdb copy is limited to in-frame clones, with some not included. The table has about 180,000 clones, 80% to 85% seen once. Sequenced material: peripheral blood. Receptors were obtained from a woman between 65 and 79 years old with COVID-19, enrolled during active disease. CDR3s include the opening cysteine and the closing phenylalanine or tryptophan. The order of the fields is clone size, V gene, J gene, D gene, CDR3 DNA, CDR3 protein. D genes are given only for firm matches. Clone size is not always given. Where it is, it says once, few, many or a class for expanded clones.

>NA|TRBV6-5|TRBJ1-1|TRBD1
TGTGCCACCTCGACAGGGAAGAACACTGAAGCTTTCTTT
CATSTGKNTEAFF
>NA|TRBV7-9|TRBJ1-1|NA
TGTGCCAGCGCGGCAGCGAACACTGAAGCTTTCTTT
CASAAANTEAFF
>NA|TRBV12-5|TRBJ1-6|NA
TGTGCTAGTGCCACCGGACAGCCTAATTCACCCCTCCACTTT
CASATGQPNSPLHF
>NA|TRBV5-3|TRBJ1-5|NA
TGTGCCAGAAGCTTGGAAGGTCACGGGGGAAGGGTCAATAGCAATCAGCCCCAGCATTTT
CARSLEGHGGRVNSNQPQHF
>NA|TRBV29-1|TRBJ2-5|TRBD2
TGCAGCGTTGAAGTACCCCCCGCTGTGACTAGCGGGAGACTGGTCCAAGAGACCCAGTACTTC
CSVEVPPAVTSGRLVQETQYF
>NA|TRBV28|TRBJ1-2|NA
TGTGCCAGCACCCTGGGGAGGGGAAAGGGCTACACCTTC
CASTLGRGKGYTF
>NA|TRBV7-9|TRBJ1-6|NA
TGTGCCAGCAGCTTAGTGAGGACTCAAGGACGTTCACCCCTCCACTTT
CASSLVRTQGRSPLHF
>NA|TRBV7-9|TRBJ2-1|NA
TGTGCCAGCAGCTTAGCGGGAGTTGTCAATGAGCAGTTCTTC
CASSLAGVVNEQFF
>NA|TRBV28|TRBJ2-1|TRBD1
TGTGCCAGCAGCCAGGACAGGGGTGCGGGTGAGCAGTTCTTC
CASSQDRGAGEQFF
>NA|TRBV19|TRBJ2-1|TRBD2
TGTGCCAGCTCATCTAGCGGGAGGTACAATGAGCAGTTCTTC
CASSSSGRYNEQFF
>once|TRBV10-3|TRBJ2-7|TRBD1
TGTGCCATCAGTGAAAGACAGGGGATGGGCTACGAGCAGTACTTC
CAISERQGMGYEQYF
>NA|TRBV19|TRBJ1-5|TRBD1
TGTGCCAGTACGGCGGCGGGACAGAGCAATCAGCCCCAGCATTTT
CASTAAGQSNQPQHF
>NA|TRBV5-6|TRBJ1-4|TRBD1
TGTGCCAGCAGCTTGCTGGGACAGGGGGCAACTAATGAAAAACTGTTTTTT
CASSLLGQGATNEKLFF
>NA|TRBV27|TRBJ1-5|NA
TGTGCCAGCAGTTCGTCTCAGCAGCCCCAGCATTTT
CASSSSQQPQHF
>few|TRBV14|TRBJ2-1|TRBD2
TGTGCCAGCAGCCAAGGAAGCGGGAGAGCTGAGCAGTTCTTC
CASSQGSGRAEQFF
>NA|TRBV13|TRBJ1-4|TRBD1
TGTGCCAGCAGCCAGAGGACAGGGAGCTTCTTTAATGACTTAGAAAAACTGTTTTTT
CASSQRTGSFFNDLEKLFF
>NA|TRBV27|TRBJ1-4|NA
TGTGCCAGCAGCCGACAGGTGGGGGAAAAACTGTTTTTT
CASSRQVGEKLFF
>NA|TRBV11-3|TRBJ2-5|TRBD1
TGTGCCAGCACGGAAGACAGGGGTAGCTGGTTGGAGACCCAGTACTTC
CASTEDRGSWLETQYF
>NA|TRBV12-3/TRBV12-4|TRBJ1-1|NA
TGTGCCAGCAGTTTAGGGCCCCTTGCTGAAGCTTTCTTT
CASSLGPLAEAFF
>once|TRBV30|TRBJ2-1|TRBD1
TGTGCCTGGAGTGTACAGAGGGTGGGGACAGGGGGAAACAATGAGCAGTTCTTC
CAWSVQRVGTGGNNEQFF
>NA|TRBV3-1/TRBV3-2|TRBJ2-3|NA
TGTGCCAGCAGCCAAGCGGCGCAGGGGCCGCCAGATACGCAGTATTTT
CASSQAAQGPPDTQYF
>NA|TRBV10-3|TRBJ1-1|NA
TGTGCCATCAGTGGTAACCCAGGGGACACTGAAGCTTTCTTT
CAISGNPGDTEAFF
>NA|TRBV10-3|TRBJ2-7|TRBD1
TGTGCCATCAGTGAGTCGACAGGGGTCGGGCACGAGCAGTACTTC
CAISESTGVGHEQYF
>NA|TRBV15|TRBJ1-4|NA
TGTGCCACCAGCAGAGATTTGACAGAAAAACTGTTTTTT
CATSRDLTEKLFF
>once|TRBV28|TRBJ1-5|NA
TGTGCCAGCTACCGCCGGGAAAGGGGGCAGCCCCAGCATTTT
CASYRRERGQPQHF
>NA|TRBV5-1|TRBJ1-1|TRBD1
TGCGCCAGTTCCTACGGACAGGGAATACCTGAAGCTTTCTTT
CASSYGQGIPEAFF
>NA|TRBV3-1/TRBV3-2|TRBJ2-1|NA
TGTGCCAGCAGCCAAGACCCCAGCGGGAATGAGCAGTTCTTC
CASSQDPSGNEQFF
>NA|TRBV10-3|TRBJ2-7|TRBD1
TGTGCCATCAGCCCTCCGGACAGGAGCTCCTACGAGCAGTACTTC
CAISPPDRSSYEQYF
>NA|TRBV7-9|TRBJ2-1|NA
TGTGCCAGCAGTTCCCTCAGGGAGCAGTTCTTC
CASSSLREQFF
>NA|TRBV12-3/TRBV12-4|TRBJ2-1|NA
TGTGCCAGCAGTTACTTGGGATTGGGGGGGCAGTTCTTC
CASSYLGLGGQFF
>NA|TRBV5-4|TRBJ1-2|NA
TGTGCCAGCAGCTCGGGCCAGCTCCAGGGGTGGGGCTACACCTTC
CASSSGQLQGWGYTF
>NA|TRBV19|TRBJ2-5|TRBD2
TGTGCCAGTAGTAGGGGACTAGTTTCCCAAGAGACCCAGTACTTC
CASSRGLVSQETQYF
>NA|TRBV10-3|TRBJ1-5|TRBD1
TGTGCCAGTACGACAGGGCCTAGCAATCAGCCCCAGCATTTT
CASTTGPSNQPQHF
>NA|TRBV24-1|TRBJ2-5|TRBD2
TGTGCCACCAGTGACTCGACTAGCGGGCGGGAGACCCAGTACTTC
CATSDSTSGRETQYF
>NA|TRBV24-1|TRBJ2-1|NA
TGTGCCACCAGCCGGGGGAATGAGCAGTTCTTC
CATSRGNEQFF
>NA|TRBV11-2|TRBJ2-7|NA
TGTGCCAGCAGCTTAGACGTACAAGCTAGTATTTACGAGCAGTACTTC
CASSLDVQASIYEQYF
>NA|TRBV2|TRBJ2-2|NA
TGTGCCAGCAGTGAAGCCAGGGCGAACACCGGGGAGCTGTTTTTT
CASSEARANTGELFF
>NA|TRBV2|TRBJ2-7|NA
TGTGCCAGCCAGGGGTATGGCGAGCAGTACTTC
CASQGYGEQYF
>NA|TRBV3-1/TRBV3-2|TRBJ2-5|TRBD2
TGTGCCAGCAGCGCTGGACTAGCGCTACAAGAGACCCAGTACTTC
CASSAGLALQETQYF
>few|TRBV5-1|TRBJ2-4|NA
TGCGCCAGCAGGCAAAACCCGACTAGTTACGCTCAGTACTTC
CASRQNPTSYAQYF
>NA|TRBV12-3/TRBV12-4|TRBJ1-1|NA
TGTGCCAGCAGTTTAGGTTATCGGTCTGAAGCTTTCTTT
CASSLGYRSEAFF
>NA|TRBV11-2|TRBJ2-7|TRBD1
TGTGCCAGCAGCTTAGTCCGCCTCGGACAGGTCACCTACGAGCAGTACTTC
CASSLVRLGQVTYEQYF
>NA|TRBV3-1/TRBV3-2|TRBJ1-4|TRBD1
TGTGCCAGCAGCCTCGGGACAGCAGTTGCTAATGAAAAACTGTTTTTT
CASSLGTAVANEKLFF
>NA|TRBV3-1/TRBV3-2|TRBJ1-5|NA
TGTGCCAGCAGCCAAGGGCGCAATCAGCCCCAGCATTTT
CASSQGRNQPQHF
>once|TRBV19|TRBJ1-2|TRBD1
TGTGCCAGTAACCCGGGACAGGGGGTCTATGGCTACACCTTC
CASNPGQGVYGYTF
>once|TRBV28|TRBJ2-7|TRBD2
TGTGCCAGCGCTGGGACTAGACTGAACGAGCAGTACTTC
CASAGTRLNEQYF
>NA|TRBV24-1|TRBJ2-3|TRBD2
TGTGCCACCCCAACTAGCGGGAGCACAGATACGCAGTATTTT
CATPTSGSTDTQYF
>NA|TRBV3-1/TRBV3-2|TRBJ2-1|NA
TGTGCCAGCAGCCAAGATCAAGGGTCACAGGGATTTGGGTTTGGTGAGCAGTTCTTC
CASSQDQGSQGFGFGEQFF
>NA|TRBV10-1|TRBJ2-7|NA
TGCGCCAGCAGTGACCAACCTGCGTCTCTAGTTCTTTCCTACGAGCAGTACTTC
CASSDQPASLVLSYEQYF
>NA|TRBV7-9|TRBJ2-7|NA
TGTGCCAGCAGCTCCTCTGGGCTATCCGAGCAGTACTTC
CASSSSGLSEQYF